The T cell receptor beta chain under discussion was sequenced for a study of blood T cell repertoires in COVID-19. Study-level information: The origin of the acute and convalescent COVID-19 samples was the United States, Italy and Spain. Nucleic acid was either cDNA or gDNA, and it came from T cells, B-cell-depleted T cells, or PBMCs.

Trimming took off 4 bases at V and 0 bases at J, with 8 bases between the two ends. Germline V gives CDR1 SGHKS, CDR2 YYEKEE (reference sequence). This CDR3 has 14 amino acids. Original methodology: By means of reference gene primer amplification, nucleated cell counts were estimated. Generated by immunoSEQ multiplex PCR, the TCRdb table keeps only in-frame clones and is missing some. V and J calls and clone size are given by that table; D and trimming were obtained from the DNA. Altogether some 100,000 clones are present, approximately 90% being singletons, with the ten largest covering around 4.5%.

The TCR was taken from an elderly woman with active COVID-19. The chain links TRBV5-5 to TRBJ2-1; D is unclear. The sequenced sample was peripheral blood. The CDR3 reads CASSSRSSYNEQFF. CDR3 sequence (DNA): TGTGCCAGCAGCAGTCGGAGCTCCTACAATGAGCAGTTCTTC. The full variable domain, in which reference TRBV5-5 and TRBJ2-1 provide the parts outside the CDR3, is DAGVTQSPTHLIKTRGQQVTLRCSPISGHKSVSWYQQVLGQGPQFIFQYYEKEERGRGNFPDRFSARQFPNYSSELNVNALLLGDSALYLCASSSRSSYNEQFFGPGTRLTVL.